These 28 T cell receptor beta chains were all obtained from the same sample, sequenced in a study of cytotoxic CD8 clonotypes in ibrutinib-treated CLL. Assay used: immunoSEQ multiplex PCR; TCRdb lists only in-frame clones, some missing. The sample includes approximately 120,000 clones, 58% of them seen just once. The input for sequencing was PBMCs, taken after 24 months of ibrutinib treatment. These receptors all come from a human donor with chronic lymphocytic leukemia.

The chain uses TRBV6-6 and TRBJ2-5, with D tentatively TRBD1 (6 bases). The CDR3 is 16 residues long. V was pared by 8 bases and J by 11 bases, with 30 bases between. The germline V gene encodes CDR1 MNHNY and CDR2 SVGAGI (reference sequence). For the CDR3, the DNA is TGTGCCAGCGAAGTTGCTCCCGGGACAACGGCCGTAGAGCAGTACTTC. The encoded protein is CASEVAPGTTAVEQYF.

CDR3 nucleotides: TGTGCCAGCAGTGGGGACAGGTACAATGAGCAGTTCTTC. Protein: CASSGDRYNEQFF. The chain joins TRBV2 to TRBJ2-1; 8 bases line up with TRBD1. The trim removed 4 bases at V and 4 bases at J, leaving 0 bases unmatched. CDR1 is SNHLY and CDR2 is FYNNEI in the germline V gene. This CDR3 spans 13 amino acids.

The chain carries TRBV5-1 and TRBJ2-7; 8 bases are shared with TRBD1. The V and J ends lost 4 bases and 7 bases, in that order; junction bases with no gene match: 13. The CDR3 contains 15 residues. Per germline, CDR1 SGHRS and CDR2 YFSETQ. CDR3 protein: CASSERQGSGGEQYF. CDR3 sequence (DNA): TGCGCCAGCAGCGAGAGACAGGGGTCCGGCGGGGAGCAGTACTTC.

J is TRBJ2-7 and V is TRBV11-1; D may correspond to TRBD1 or TRBD2 (5 bases each). Germline lookup yields CDR1 SGHAT and CDR2 FQDESV (reference sequence). This CDR3 has 14 residues. Between the trimmed V and J ends, which lost 5 bases and 6 bases, there was a span of 17 bases. The CDR3 DNA reads TGTGCCAGCAGCCCCGGGACGGTGGGGCTCGAGCAGTACTTC. Residues: CASSPGTVGLEQYF.

The chain links TRBV7-9 to TRBJ1-1; D ambiguous. CDR3 size: 16 residues. Germline-derived CDR1 and CDR2 are SEHNR and FQNEAQ (reference sequence). Trimming took 5 bases from V and 6 from J, leaving 22 bases between them. The CDR3 bases are TGTGCCAGCAGCCCCCGGGTCTCAGCGTTACCTTCTGAAGCTTTCTTT. Amino acids: CASSPRVSALPSEAFF.

On this clone: Other DNA sequences within the sample encode an identical CDR3. V usage is TRBV9 and J usage is TRBJ2-5; TRBD1 matches 7 bases. The J segment lost 5 bases and the V segment lost 4 bases, leaving 5 bases of the junction unmatched. CDR1 and CDR2 from the germline V gene are SGDLS and YYNGEE. The CDR3 is made up of 13 amino acids. Here the CDR3 DNA reads TGTGCCAGCAGCCCAGGGGGTGGGGAGACCCAGTACTTC. Translating gives CASSPGGGETQYF.

The V gene is TRBV7-9, the J gene TRBJ2-1, with 10 nucleotides matching TRBD2. CDR1 and CDR2 (germline): SEHNR, FQNEAQ (reference sequence). This CDR3 spans 16 amino acids. V gave up 1 base and J gave up 8 bases; unmatched junction bases: 8. CDR3: CASSLVTSSGGHEQFF. Written as DNA, the CDR3 is TGTGCCAGCAGCTTAGTAACGTCTAGCGGGGGCCATGAGCAGTTCTTC.

This chain joins TRBV27 and TRBJ2-1, with 9 bases that match TRBD2. The V gene's germline CDR1 is MNHEY and CDR2 SMNVEV (reference sequence). Unmatched junction bases numbered 7, after V lost 5 bases and J lost 5 bases. The CDR3 has 15 residues. For the CDR3, the DNA is TGTGCCAGCAGTCTCACAGCGGGGGGCCACAATGAGCAGTTCTTC. This codes for CASSLTAGGHNEQFF.

CDR3 nucleotides: TGTGCCAGCAGTCGAAGGGATTTAACGGACACCGGGGAGCTGTTTTTT. It translates to CASSRRDLTDTGELFF. J is TRBJ2-2 and V is TRBV6-6, with no clear D. In germline, CDR1 is MNHNY, CDR2 SVGAGI (reference sequence). The V end was cut by 5 bases, the J end by 3 bases, with 16 bases between. This CDR3 has 16 amino acids.

In this sample, this clone turned up a few times. The chain couples TRBV9 to TRBJ2-5; 8 bases are shared with TRBD1. Germline CDR1 and CDR2: SGDLS and YYNGEE. CDR3 length: 16 amino acids. With V trimmed by 1 base and J by 1 base, 6 bases remained unmatched. Here the CDR3 DNA reads TGTGCCAGCAGCGTATTGGGACAGGCGGTCCAAGAGACCCAGTACTTC. Residues: CASSVLGQAVQETQYF.

The CDR3 sequence: CAWTRDRVPSGANVLTF. DNA of the CDR3: TGTGCCTGGACCAGAGACAGGGTCCCCTCTGGGGCCAACGTCCTGACTTTC. The chain couples TRBV30 to TRBJ2-6, with 7 bases aligning to TRBD1. This CDR3 is built from 17 residues. V was clipped by 4 bases and J by 0 bases; unmatched bases: 9. CDR1 and CDR2 (germline): GTSNPN, SVGIG (reference sequence).

The V and J genes are TRBV7-8 and TRBJ1-3, with D hard to call. This CDR3 has 15 amino acids. Germline V gene sequence: CDR1 SGHVS, CDR2 FQNEAQ. V shed 5 bases and J shed 0 bases, with 11 bases lying between them. In nucleotides, the CDR3 is TGTGCCAGCAGCCCCCAGTCTAACTCTGGAAACACCATATATTTT. It is translated as CASSPQSNSGNTIYF.

This rearrangement joins TRBV11-2 to TRBJ2-1, with 7 bases lining up with TRBD1. This CDR3 is built from 13 residues. CDR1 SGHAT and CDR2 FQNNGV come from the germline V gene. Germline trimming cut 5 bases from V and 6 bases from J; bases unmatched to any gene: 4. CDR3 DNA: TGTGCCAGCAGCCTCCCAGGGGGCAATGAGCAGTTCTTC. Amino acid sequence: CASSLPGGNEQFF. Filled out from reference TRBV11-2 and TRBJ2-1, the complete variable domain reads EAGVAQSPRYKIIEKRQSVAFWCNPISGHATLYWYQQILGQGPKLLIQFQNNGVVDDSQLPKDRFSAERLKGVDSTLKIQPAKLEDSAVYLCASSLPGGNEQFFGPGTRLTVL.

The chain joins TRBV6-5 to TRBJ1-4; no firm D call. Trimming took off 6 bases at V and 7 bases at J, with 18 bases between the two ends. The CDR3 is made up of 15 amino acids. From germline, CDR1 is MNHEY and CDR2 SVGAGI. The CDR3 nucleotides read TGTGCCAGCAGCCAAGGGCTCCCTGGGAGTGAAAAACTGTTTTTT. Its translation: CASSQGLPGSEKLFF.

The chain employs TRBV19 and TRBJ2-7; 8 positions agree with TRBD1. V trimming: 5 bases; J trimming: 6 bases; junction bases outside the gene matches: 9. The CDR3 is 14 amino acids. CDR1 and CDR2 (germline): LNHDA, SQIVND (reference sequence). This CDR3 reads CASSPLTGVGEQYF. DNA of the CDR3: TGTGCCAGTAGTCCCCTGACAGGGGTAGGCGAGCAGTACTTC.

This clone was observed a handful of times. The chain links TRBV4-1 to TRBJ2-3, with D unresolved. Trimming cost V 6 bases and J 2 bases, with 6 bases left between them. This CDR3 has 12 residues. Germline V CDR1 and CDR2: MGHRA, YSYEKL. The CDR3 sequence: CASSPPTDTQYF. In nucleotides, the CDR3 is TGCGCCAGCAGTCCCCCCACAGATACGCAGTATTTT.

This clone was observed a few times. The rearrangement uses TRBV2 and TRBJ2-6, with a possible D match to TRBD1 (6 bases). The CDR3 covers 13 residues. Trimming cost V 1 base and J 12 bases, with 10 bases left between them. Germline lookup yields CDR1 SNHLY and CDR2 FYNNEI. The CDR3 protein is CASSEEKGGVLTF. CDR3 DNA sequence: TGTGCCAGCAGTGAAGAGAAAGGGGGCGTCCTGACTTTC.

This sequence joins TRBV19 and TRBJ2-2, with D tentatively TRBD2 (6 bases). Deletions cut 5 bases from V and 4 bases from J, with 14 bases between. The CDR3 is made up of 15 amino acids. Germline V gene sequence: CDR1 LNHDA, CDR2 SQIVND (reference sequence). The CDR3 bases are TGTGCCAGTAGTCCAGGAGGGGTTAGCACCGGGGAGCTGTTTTTT. It codes for CASSPGGVSTGELFF. The full variable domain, in which reference TRBV19 and TRBJ2-2 provide the parts outside the CDR3, is DGGITQSPKYLFRKEGQNVTLSCEQNLNHDAMYWYRQDPGQGLRLIYYSQIVNDFQKGDIAEGYSVSREKKESFPLTVTSAQKNPTAFYLCASSPGGVSTGELFFGEGSRLTVL.

This clone was detected a few times. The chain combines TRBV2 with TRBJ1-5; the match to TRBD1 covers 10 bases. The CDR3 is 14 amino acids. The V segment lost 6 bases and the J segment 5 bases; nucleotides outside the gene matches: 4. CDR1 is SNHLY, CDR2 FYNNEI, per germline. CDR3 in amino acids: CASSGQGGHQPQHF. The CDR3 region has the DNA TGTGCCAGCAGCGGACAGGGGGGGCATCAGCCCCAGCATTTT. Filled out from reference TRBV2 and TRBJ1-5, the complete variable domain reads EPEVTQTPSHQVTQMGQEVILRCVPISNHLYFYWYRQILGQKVEFLVSFYNNEISEKSEIFDDQFSVERPDGSNFTLKIRSTKLEDSAMYFCASSGQGGHQPQHFGDGTRLSIL.

This clone turned up a few times. The genes are TRBV30 and TRBJ1-2; TRBD1 aligns across 9 bases. V shed 0 bases, J shed 4 bases, and the junction held 3 bases outside the gene matches. Germline CDR1 GTSNPN, CDR2 SVGIG (reference sequence). The CDR3 runs 14 residues. CDR3 loop: CAWSVQGAGYGYTF. For the CDR3, the DNA is TGTGCCTGGAGTGTACAGGGGGCAGGCTATGGCTACACCTTC.

The rearrangement joins TRBV7-9 to TRBJ1-6; D gene unclear. The CDR3 totals 12 residues. Germline CDR1 and CDR2: SEHNR and FQNEAQ (reference sequence). V was shortened by 3 bases and J by 13 bases, with 10 bases between the two germline ends. CDR3 sequence (DNA): TGTGCCAGCAGCTTGAGTGAGGTCCCCCTCCACTTT. Amino acids: CASSLSEVPLHF.

This chain links TRBV5-4 with TRBJ2-3; 8 bases are a match to TRBD2. The length of the CDR3 is 14 residues. V was pared by 5 bases and J by 3 bases, with 5 bases of the junction left unmatched. Per germline, CDR1 SGHNT and CDR2 YYREEE (reference sequence). For the CDR3, the DNA is TGTGCCAGCAGTTCGGGACTAGTGACAGATACGCAGTATTTT. Its protein product is CASSSGLVTDTQYF.

The J gene is TRBJ1-2, the V gene TRBV6-6; 9 nucleotides align to TRBD1. The J segment lost 8 bases and the V segment lost 6 bases, leaving 13 bases of the junction unmatched. This CDR3 contains 15 residues. Germline V CDR1 and CDR2: MNHNY, SVGAGI (reference sequence). CDR3 protein: CASSQSRTGVRGYTF. CDR3 nucleotide sequence: TGTGCCAGCAGCCAAAGCAGGACAGGGGTTCGGGGCTACACCTTC.

This chain joins TRBV13 and TRBJ2-7; D uncertain. This CDR3 region has 13 residues. Germline V gives CDR1 PRHDT, CDR2 FYEKMQ (reference sequence). The V gene lost 2 bases and the J gene lost 5 bases, with 10 bases spanning the gap. The CDR3 DNA reads as TGTGCCAGCAGCTTACCTGGCGACGACGAGCAGTACTTC. Translated, it gives CASSLPGDDEQYF.

This clone was recorded at least ten times. The genes are TRBV5-6 and TRBJ2-5; perhaps TRBD2 as D (6 bases). The CDR3 contains 16 residues. Germline CDR1 SGHDT, CDR2 YYEEEE. V was clipped by 1 base and J by 4 bases, with 17 bases between them. CDR3 sequence: CASSLLSFQGGETQYF. CDR3 bases: TGTGCCAGCAGCTTGCTGTCTTTTCAGGGAGGAGAGACCCAGTACTTC.

This clone was detected a few times. The chain's CDR3 is CASSETLGFGQETQYF. CDR3 in DNA: TGTGCCAGCAGTGAGACATTGGGGTTTGGCCAAGAGACCCAGTACTTC. The chain uses TRBV25-1 and TRBJ2-5, with D uncertain. Per germline, CDR1 MGHDK and CDR2 SYGVNS. The CDR3 has 16 amino acids. The V and J ends lost 3 bases and 1 base respectively, with 15 bases between them.

The sample holds a few counts of this clone. The chain combines TRBV28 with TRBJ2-7; tentative D call: TRBD1 (6 bases). Trimming shortened V by 10 bases and J by 2 bases, and 18 bases separated the two germline ends. This CDR3 is 14 amino acids long. CDR1 is MDHEN, CDR2 SYDVKM, per germline. The CDR3 reads CATIDRTATYEQYF. As DNA, the CDR3 is TGTGCCACCATCGACAGGACGGCAACCTACGAGCAGTACTTC.

The rearrangement uses TRBV7-8 and TRBJ2-7; 10 bases are a match to TRBD2. Trimming cost V 5 bases and J 5 bases; bases outside gene matches: 21. The germline V gene has CDR1 SGHVS and CDR2 FQNEAQ. The CDR3 covers 19 residues. The CDR3 reads CASSGLGWIAGGLRHEQYF. DNA of the CDR3: TGTGCCAGCAGCGGCCTGGGGTGGATAGCGGGGGGCCTAAGACACGAGCAGTACTTC.